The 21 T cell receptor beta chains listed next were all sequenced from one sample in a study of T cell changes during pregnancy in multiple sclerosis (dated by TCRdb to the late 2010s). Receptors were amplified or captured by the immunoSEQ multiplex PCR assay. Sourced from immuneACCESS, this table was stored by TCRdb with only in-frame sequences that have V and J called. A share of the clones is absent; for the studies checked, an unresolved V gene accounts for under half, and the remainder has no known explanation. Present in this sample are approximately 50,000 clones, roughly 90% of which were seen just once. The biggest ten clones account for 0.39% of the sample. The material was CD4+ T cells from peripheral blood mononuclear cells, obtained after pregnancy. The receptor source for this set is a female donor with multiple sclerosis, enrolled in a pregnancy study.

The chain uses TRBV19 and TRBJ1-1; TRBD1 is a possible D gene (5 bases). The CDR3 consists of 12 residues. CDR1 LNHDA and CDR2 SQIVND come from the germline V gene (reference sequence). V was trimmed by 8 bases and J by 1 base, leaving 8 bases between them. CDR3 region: CASSQGNTEAFF. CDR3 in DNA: TGTGCCAGTTCGCAGGGGAACACTGAAGCTTTCTTT.

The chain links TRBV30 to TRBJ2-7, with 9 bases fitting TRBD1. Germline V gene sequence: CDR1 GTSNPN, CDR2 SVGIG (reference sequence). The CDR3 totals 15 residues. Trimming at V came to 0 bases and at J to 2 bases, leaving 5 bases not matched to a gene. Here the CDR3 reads CAWSVGDRETYEQYF. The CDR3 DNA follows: TGTGCCTGGAGTGTCGGGGACAGGGAAACCTACGAGCAGTACTTC.

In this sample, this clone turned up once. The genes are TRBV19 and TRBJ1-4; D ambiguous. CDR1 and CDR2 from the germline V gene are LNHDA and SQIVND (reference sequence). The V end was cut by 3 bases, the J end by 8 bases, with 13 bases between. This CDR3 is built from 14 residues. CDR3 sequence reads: CASSIPGSGEKLFF. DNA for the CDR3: TGTGCCAGTAGTATTCCGGGGAGTGGCGAAAAACTGTTTTTT.

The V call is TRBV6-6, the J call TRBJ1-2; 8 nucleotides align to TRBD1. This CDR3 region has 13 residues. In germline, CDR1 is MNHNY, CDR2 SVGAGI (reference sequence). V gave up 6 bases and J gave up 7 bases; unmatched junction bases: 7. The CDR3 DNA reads TGTGCCAGCAGCCCAGGGACAGGTCGTGGCTACACCTTC. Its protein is CASSPGTGRGYTF.

The CDR3 region is CASNGEKLFF. CDR3 in DNA: TGTGCCAGCAATGGCGAAAAACTGTTTTTT. The rearrangement uses TRBV28 and TRBJ1-4; no clear D gene. The V end lost 7 bases, the J end lost 8 bases, and 5 bases lay between the germline ends. The CDR3 consists of 10 residues. CDR1 and CDR2 from the germline V gene are MDHEN and SYDVKM.

The CDR3 DNA reads as TGTGCCAGCAGCACCAGGGCCTCGGTGGGGTACAATGAGCAGTTCTTC. Protein sequence: CASSTRASVGYNEQFF. The chain couples TRBV13 to TRBJ2-1, with D possibly TRBD1 on 5 matching bases. The CDR3 runs to 16 residues. V was trimmed by 5 bases and J by 4 bases, leaving 18 bases between them. From germline, CDR1 is PRHDT and CDR2 FYEKMQ (reference sequence).

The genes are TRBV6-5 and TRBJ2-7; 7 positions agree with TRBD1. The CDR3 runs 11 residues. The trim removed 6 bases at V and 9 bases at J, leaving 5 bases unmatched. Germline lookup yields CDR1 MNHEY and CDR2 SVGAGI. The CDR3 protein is CASSTRDRQYF. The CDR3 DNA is TGTGCCAGCAGCACCAGGGACAGGCAGTACTTC.

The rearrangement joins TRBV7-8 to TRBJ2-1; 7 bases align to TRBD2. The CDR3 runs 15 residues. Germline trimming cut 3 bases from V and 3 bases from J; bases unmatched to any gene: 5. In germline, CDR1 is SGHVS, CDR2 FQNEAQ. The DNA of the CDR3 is TGTGCCAGCAGCTTGCAGCGGGGATTCTACAATGAGCAGTTCTTC. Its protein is CASSLQRGFYNEQFF.

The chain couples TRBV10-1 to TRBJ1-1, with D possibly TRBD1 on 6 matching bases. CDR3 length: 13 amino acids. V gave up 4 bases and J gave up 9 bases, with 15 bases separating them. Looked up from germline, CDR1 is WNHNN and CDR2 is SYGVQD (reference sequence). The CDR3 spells CASSVKRGTQAFF. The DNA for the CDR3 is TGCGCCAGCAGTGTTAAAAGGGGGACCCAAGCTTTCTTT.

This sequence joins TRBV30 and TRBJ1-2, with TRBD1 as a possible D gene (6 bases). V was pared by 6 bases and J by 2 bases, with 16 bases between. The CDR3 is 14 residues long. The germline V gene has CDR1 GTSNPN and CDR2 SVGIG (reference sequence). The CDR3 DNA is TGTGCCTGCCTACTTACCACAGGGAACTATGGCTACACCTTC. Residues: CACLLTTGNYGYTF.

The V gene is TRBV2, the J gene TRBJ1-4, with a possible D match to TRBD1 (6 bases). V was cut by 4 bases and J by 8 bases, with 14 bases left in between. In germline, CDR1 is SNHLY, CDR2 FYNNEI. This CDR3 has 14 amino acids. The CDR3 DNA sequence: TGTGCCAGCAGTGGGTTGGGGGCAAGGGAAAAACTGTTTTTT. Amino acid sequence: CASSGLGAREKLFF.

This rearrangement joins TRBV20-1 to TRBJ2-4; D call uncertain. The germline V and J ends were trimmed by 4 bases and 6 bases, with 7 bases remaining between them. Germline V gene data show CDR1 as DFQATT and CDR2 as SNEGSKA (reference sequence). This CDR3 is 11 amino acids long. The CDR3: CSATPGNIQYF. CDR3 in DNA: TGCAGTGCTACGCCCGGAAACATTCAGTACTTC.

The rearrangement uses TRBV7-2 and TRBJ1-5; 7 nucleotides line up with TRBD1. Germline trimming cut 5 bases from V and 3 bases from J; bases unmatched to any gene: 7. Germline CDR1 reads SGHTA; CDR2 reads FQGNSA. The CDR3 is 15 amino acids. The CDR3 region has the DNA TGTGCCAGCAGCGTCCGGGACAGCACCAATCAGCCCCAGCATTTT. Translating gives CASSVRDSTNQPQHF.

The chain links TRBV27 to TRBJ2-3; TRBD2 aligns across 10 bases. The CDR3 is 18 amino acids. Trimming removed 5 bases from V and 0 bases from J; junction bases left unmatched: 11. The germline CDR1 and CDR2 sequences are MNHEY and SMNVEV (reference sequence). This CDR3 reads CASSPRTSGPSSTDTQYF. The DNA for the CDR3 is TGTGCCAGCAGTCCCCGGACTAGCGGACCCTCTAGCACAGATACGCAGTATTTT.

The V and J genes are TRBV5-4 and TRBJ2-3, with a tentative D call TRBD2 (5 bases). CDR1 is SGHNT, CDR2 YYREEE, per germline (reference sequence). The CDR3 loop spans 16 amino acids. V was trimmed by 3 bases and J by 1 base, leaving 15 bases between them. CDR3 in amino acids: CASSYLAVGGTDTQYF. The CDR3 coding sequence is TGTGCCAGCAGCTACCTAGCAGTGGGAGGCACAGATACGCAGTATTTT. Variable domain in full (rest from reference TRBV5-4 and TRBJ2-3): ETGVTQSPTHLIKTRGQQVTLRCSSQSGHNTVSWYQQALGQGPQFIFQYYREEENGRGNFPPRFSGLQFPNYSSELNVNALELDDSALYLCASSYLAVGGTDTQYFGPGTRLTVL.

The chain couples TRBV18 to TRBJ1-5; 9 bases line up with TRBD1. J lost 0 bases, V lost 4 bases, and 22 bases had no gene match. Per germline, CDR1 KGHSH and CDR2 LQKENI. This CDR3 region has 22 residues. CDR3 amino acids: CASSRRYAPGQGVGDSNQPQHF. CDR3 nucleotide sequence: TGTGCCAGCTCACGTCGTTACGCGCCGGGACAGGGTGTTGGGGATAGCAATCAGCCCCAGCATTTT.

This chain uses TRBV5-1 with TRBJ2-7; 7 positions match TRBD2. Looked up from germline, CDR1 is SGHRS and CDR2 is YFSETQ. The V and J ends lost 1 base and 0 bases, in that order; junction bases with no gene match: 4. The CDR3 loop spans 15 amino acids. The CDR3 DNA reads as TGCGCCAGCAGCTTGCTATCGGGAGGCTCCTACGAGCAGTACTTC. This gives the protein CASSLLSGGSYEQYF.

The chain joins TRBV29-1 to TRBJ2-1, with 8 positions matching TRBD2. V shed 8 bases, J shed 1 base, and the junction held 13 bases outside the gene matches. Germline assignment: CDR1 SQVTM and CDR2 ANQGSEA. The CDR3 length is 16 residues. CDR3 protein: CSFRYRGRRSYNEQFF. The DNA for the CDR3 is TGCAGCTTCCGGTATCGCGGGAGGAGGTCCTACAATGAGCAGTTCTTC.

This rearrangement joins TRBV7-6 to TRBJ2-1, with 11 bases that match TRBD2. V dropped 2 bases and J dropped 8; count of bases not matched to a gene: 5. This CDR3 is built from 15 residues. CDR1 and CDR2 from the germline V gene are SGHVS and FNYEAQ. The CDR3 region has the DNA TGTGCCAGCAGCTTATTACTAGCGGGAGATCATGAGCAGTTCTTC. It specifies CASSLLLAGDHEQFF.

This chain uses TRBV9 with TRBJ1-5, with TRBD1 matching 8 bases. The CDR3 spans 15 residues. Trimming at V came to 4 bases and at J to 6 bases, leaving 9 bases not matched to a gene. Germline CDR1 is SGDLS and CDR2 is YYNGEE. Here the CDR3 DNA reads TGTGCCAGCAGCCCGGCAGGGGGCTTTGGTCAGCCCCAGCATTTT. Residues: CASSPAGGFGQPQHF.

This CDR3 is CASSKSDRGGPNTEAFF. For the CDR3, the DNA is TGTGCCAGCAGCAAATCGGACAGGGGGGGACCGAACACTGAAGCTTTCTTT. The chain recombines TRBV21-1 with TRBJ1-1; TRBD1 is the table's D call and was not checked against the DNA. TRBV21-1 is a pseudogene. The CDR3 totals 17 residues.